Listed below are T cell receptor beta chains from one sample, sequenced in a study of CXCR3-negative and CXCR3-positive naive CD8 T cells. TCRdb reprocessed the 5' RACE reads, with one entry per CDR3 protein and no DNA. The listing contains tens of thousands of distinct CDR3 sequences. The sequenced material came from naive CXCR3+ CD8+ T cells from blood. The origin of the receptors is a human donor in good health. Some clones in this sample may be carry-over from other donors' samples. The CDR3 runs from the conserved cysteine through the conserved F or W.

>TRBV5-1|TRBJ2-3
CASSSGRLLADPTDTQYF
>TRBV10-3|TRBJ2-5
CAIGTWETQYF
>TRBV18|TRBJ2-3
CASSEYRLSPDTQYF
>TRBV20-1|TRBJ2-7
CSARGFSAYEKYF
>TRBV28|TRBJ2-3
CASSPEPGLAGFLSTDTQYF
>TRBV4-2|TRBJ1-1
CASSQVTIVNTEAFF
>TRBV2|TRBJ2-6
CASFPARANVLTF
>TRBV19|TRBJ1-5
CASSRGTGGQPQHF
>TRBV28|TRBJ1-5
CASSPRTGVQPQHF
>TRBV28|TRBJ2-7
CASSSLGLAGFYEQYF
>TRBV29-1|TRBJ2-1
CSVEGLAGYNEQFF
>TRBV6-5|TRBJ2-7
CASSYTTVSDEQYF
>TRBV29-1|TRBJ2-5
CSVEPAGKGETQYF
>TRBV28|TRBJ1-4
CASSSQGAINEKLFF
>TRBV28|TRBJ2-5
CASRSGQGFGETQYF
>TRBV7-2|TRBJ2-1
CASSLVRTPTYNEQFF
>TRBV21-1|TRBJ2-1
CASSKGSHRGDEQFF
>TRBV20-1|TRBJ2-1
CSARDLRGLSYNEQFF
>TRBV4-1|TRBJ2-1
CASSLTPGGPYNEQFF
>TRBV13|TRBJ2-7
CASSPRTSGTWSYEQYF
>TRBV13|TRBJ2-7
CASSSQGTIHEQYF
>TRBV4-1|TRBJ2-3
CASSQVGLAGNTDTQYF
>TRBV12-3/TRBV12-4|TRBJ2-2
CASSGQDVGTGELFF
>TRBV7-9|TRBJ2-7
CASSSNRQKNPYEQYF
>TRBV28|TRBJ2-2
CASSTPLTDAGELFF
>TRBV11-2|TRBJ2-4
CASSLVGWQNIQYF
>TRBV29-1|TRBJ1-1
CSASPGSGTEAFF
>TRBV14|TRBJ1-1
CASSPGQYFEAFF
>TRBV29-1|TRBJ2-5
CSVEDGLRGETQYF
>TRBV29-1|TRBJ2-1
CSVEDQQGPEQFF
>TRBV20-1|TRBJ2-5
CSARDRLAGVPQETQYF
>TRBV5-1|TRBJ2-5
CASSSYRDGETQYF
>TRBV6-6|TRBJ1-6
CASSRDGGWDSPLHF
>TRBV4-3|TRBJ2-1
CASSASSGGAAPYNEQFF
>TRBV7-2|TRBJ1-3
CASSAMSSGNTIYF
>TRBV29-1|TRBJ2-7
CSVEDRKVGYEQYF
>TRBV20-1|TRBJ1-1
CMLGEVTEAFF
>TRBV27|TRBJ2-1
CASSSPSGEYNEQFF
>TRBV6-4|TRBJ2-1
CASSDSGSAGGQNEQFF
>TRBV19|TRBJ2-7
CASSRTGFAGEQYF
>TRBV9|TRBJ1-1
CASSVQEGFTEAFF
>TRBV6-5|TRBJ1-4
CASSYSVKGDEKLFF
>TRBV4-1|TRBJ2-7
CASSPDPGSYEQYF
>TRBV7-9|TRBJ1-6
CASRRQRSDSPLHF
>TRBV15|TRBJ2-3
CATSRDTAGAGSPDTQYF
>TRBV6-6|TRBJ1-1
CASSYSEEGAFF
>TRBV7-2|TRBJ1-2
CASSPGRGRVSGYTF
>TRBV14|TRBJ2-7
CASSQVSRTGGDEQYF
>TRBV29-1|TRBJ2-3
CSGLQENTQYF
>TRBV4-1|TRBJ1-1
CASSQARATEAFF
>TRBV12-5|TRBJ2-2
CASGLTQGVTYTGELFF
>TRBV4-3|TRBJ2-7
CASSHPSDRTSYEQYF
>TRBV4-1|TRBJ2-3
CASSQDPGGDTQYF
>TRBV28|TRBJ1-5
CASSLDGKGDQPQHF
>TRBV15|TRBJ1-1
CATSSSQMKGTEAFF